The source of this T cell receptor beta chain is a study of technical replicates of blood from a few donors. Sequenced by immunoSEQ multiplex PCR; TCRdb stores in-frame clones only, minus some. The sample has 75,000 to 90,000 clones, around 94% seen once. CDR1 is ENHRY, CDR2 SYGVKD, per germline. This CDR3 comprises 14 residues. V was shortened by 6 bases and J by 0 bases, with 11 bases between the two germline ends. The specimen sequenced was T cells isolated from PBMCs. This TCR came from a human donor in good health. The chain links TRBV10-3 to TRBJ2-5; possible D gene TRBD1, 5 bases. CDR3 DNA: TGTGCCATCAGGACGGACACGTACCAAGAGACCCAGTACTTC. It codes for CAIRTDTYQETQYF.